These 10 T cell receptor beta chains share one sample of origin, sequenced in a study of esophageal squamous cell carcinoma under preoperative chemotherapy. Each CDR3 protein is one row after TCRdb ran MiXCR on the PCR reads. This sample has 30,000 or so distinct CDR3 sequences, with 50% to 60% found just once. Described time point: after preoperative PTX-NDP chemotherapy. Sampling was performed from a patient given preoperative chemotherapy. The receptors were gathered from a human donor with esophageal squamous cell carcinoma. The donor label of this sample is uncertain.

The chain joins TRBV12-3 or TRBV12-4 to TRBJ2-1; 9 bases align to TRBD2. The CDR3 has 14 residues. The ends lost 3 bases at V and 7 bases at J; junction bases unmatched: 4. The CDR3 protein is CASSLIAGVNEQFF. The CDR3 DNA sequence: TGTGCCAGCAGTTTGATAGCGGGAGTAAATGAGCAGTTCTTC.

With respect to this clonotype: Germline is not matched at one junction end, which may reflect a read error. The chain links TRBV12-3 or TRBV12-4 to TRBJ2-6, with D tentatively TRBD2 (6 bases). This CDR3 contains 16 residues. This CDR3 reads CASSFPGLPGANVLSF. The CDR3 DNA reads TGTGCCAGCAGTTTCCCGGGACTTCCTGGGGCCAACGTCCTGTCTTTC.

This clonotype was observed a few times. In DNA form, the CDR3 reads TGTGCCAGGCTCGGGGGCGGTGACCAAGAGACCCAGTACTTC. It specifies CARLGGGDQETQYF. This chain connects TRBV7-6 to TRBJ2-5, with D perhaps TRBD1 or TRBD2 (6 bases each). The CDR3 extends over 14 amino acids. V shed 9 bases and J shed 0 bases, with 14 bases lying between them. Germline-derived CDR1 and CDR2 are SGHVS and FNYEAQ.

This clonotype was seen many times. It may be a read error: a sequence one base away is much more abundant. V usage is TRBV11-1 and J usage is TRBJ2-1; D perhaps matches TRBD2 (7 bases). Trimming cost V 3 bases and J 13 bases, with 25 bases left between them. Germline V CDR1 and CDR2: SGHAT, FQDESV (reference sequence). The CDR3 totals 16 residues. CDR3 region: CASSLVGGGPQETQFF. In DNA form, the CDR3 reads TGTGCCAGCAGCTTGGTTGGGGGGGGGCCCCAAGAGACCCAGTTCTTC.

The V call is TRBV7-2, the J call TRBJ2-4, with D tentatively TRBD1 (5 bases). The germline gives CDR1 SGHTA, CDR2 FQGNSA. The CDR3 covers 13 residues. Trimming took 1 base from V and 12 from J, leaving 13 bases between them. CDR3 region: CASSLGGAKTQYF. CDR3 bases: TGTGCCAGCAGCTTAGGTGGGGCCAAGACTCAGTACTTC.

This chain joins TRBV7-2 and TRBJ2-4; no definite D call. The CDR3 covers 12 residues. V dropped 0 bases and J dropped 3 bases, with 0 bases sitting between them. Per the germline V gene, CDR1 is SGHTA and CDR2 is FQGNSA. The CDR3 bases are TGTGCCAGCAGCTTAGCCAAAAACATTCAGTACTTC. Encoded protein: CASSLAKNIQYF.

This chain uses TRBV7-8 with TRBJ2-1; TRBD2 matches at 7 bases. The J call is in doubt because the DNA end fits TRBJ2-5 better. The CDR3 has 14 residues. Germline values: CDR1 SGHVS, CDR2 FQNEAQ. DNA of the CDR3: TGTGCCAGCAGCAGAAGGACGGGAGGAGAGACCCAGTACTTC. Protein sequence: CASSRRTGGETQYF.

A few counts support this clonotype. Just one base apart from a much larger clone, this may be a read error. The chain uses TRBV6-5 and TRBJ2-1; 9 bases match TRBD1. Unmatched junction bases numbered 6, after V lost 2 bases and J lost 10 bases. The CDR3 runs 14 residues. The germline V gene encodes CDR1 MNHEY and CDR2 SVGAGI. In nucleotides, the CDR3 is TGTGCCAGCAGTTACGGGACAGGGTACTACGAGCAGTTCTTC. It encodes CASSYGTGYYEQFF.

This chain joins TRBV27 and TRBJ2-4; D remains unclear. TRBJ2-1 matches the DNA end more closely, so the J call is doubtful. CDR1 and CDR2 (germline): MNHEY, SMNVEV (reference sequence). The CDR3 runs 11 residues. This CDR3 is CASRDQETQFF. In nucleotides, the CDR3 is TGTGCCAGCCGTGACCAAGAGACCCAGTTCTTC.

The rearrangement uses TRBV7-2 and TRBJ2-3, with D possibly being TRBD1 or TRBD2 (5 bases each). Germline assignment: CDR1 SGHTA and CDR2 FQGNSA. The CDR3 totals 14 residues. As DNA, the CDR3 is TGTGCGGGCAGTACAGACCGGGACGAAGATACGCAGTATTTT. Amino acid sequence: CAGSTDRDEDTQYF.